These T cell receptor beta chains were read from a single sample in a study of spatial heterogeneity in lung cancer. Using its own MiXCR run on the 5' RACE reads, TCRdb lists one record per CDR3 protein. This table holds roughly 11,000 distinct CDR3 sequences, 14% to 15% found once. The source material was lung tumor tissue, sampled at surgery. These receptors all stem from a male donor with early-stage non-small cell lung cancer. Each CDR3 is given with its conserved first and last residue. The D gene is left open where the match is weak. Clone size is not always given. Where it is, it says once, few, many or a class for expanded clones.

D gene	J gene	clone size	V gene	CDR3 protein	CDR3 DNA
TRBD2	TRBJ2-1	few	TRBV20-1	CSARTGLAGPAPGEQFF	TGCAGTGCTAGGACGGGACTAGCGGGACCTGCTCCTGGTGAGCAGTTCTTC
TRBD2	TRBJ2-7	few	TRBV20-1	CSARGVLAGVMVYEQYF	TGCAGTGCTAGAGGGGTACTAGCGGGAGTAATGGTATACGAGCAGTACTTC
TRBD1	TRBJ2-7	medium-sized	TRBV12-3/TRBV12-4	CASSSLGTGYTSDEQYF	TGTGCCAGCAGTTCCCTGGGGACAGGGTATACTTCGGACGAGCAGTACTTC
.	TRBJ2-3	many	TRBV2	CASSELGDTQYF	TGTGCCAGCAGTGAGTTGGGGGATACGCAGTATTTT
TRBD2	TRBJ2-3	.	TRBV28	CASTPRPGLALYF	TGTGCCAGCACTCCCCGCCCGGGACTAGCGTTATATTTT
.	TRBJ2-3	medium-sized	TRBV9	CASSVGITDTQYF	TGTGCCAGCAGCGTAGGGATCACAGATACGCAGTATTTT
TRBD2	TRBJ2-1	many	TRBV18	CASSPVPRRTSGINEQFF	TGTGCCAGCTCACCGGTTCCTCGAAGAACTAGCGGGATAAATGAGCAGTTCTTC
TRBD1	TRBJ2-5	many	TRBV10-1	CATGRGPYLFF	TGCGCCACTGGAAGGGGGCCTTACCTATTCTTC
.	TRBJ2-2	many	TRBV20-1	CSAPPGSTGELFF	TGCAGTGCCCCCCCCGGGAGCACCGGGGAGCTGTTTTTT
.	TRBJ1-3	many	TRBV28	CASGPRTASGNTIYF	TGTGCCAGCGGTCCCAGGACAGCCTCTGGAAACACCATATATTTT
TRBD1	TRBJ2-5	many	TRBV12-3/TRBV12-4	CASSSWTGIKQETQYF	TGTGCCAGCAGTTCCTGGACAGGGATTAAGCAAGAGACCCAGTACTTC
.	TRBJ2-5	many	TRBV5-6	CASSLGGGETQYF	TGTGCCAGCAGCTTGGGCGGGGGCGAGACCCAGTACTTC
.	TRBJ2-7	many	TRBV7-2	CASSFTGAYEQYF	TGTGCCAGCAGCTTTACAGGCGCGTACGAGCAGTACTTC
.	TRBJ2-4	many	TRBV20-1	CSPFEDSKNIQYF	TGCAGTCCCTTCGAGGACAGTAAAAACATTCAGTACTTC
.	TRBJ2-3	.	TRBV6-2/TRBV6-3	CASSDLVSTDTQYF	TGTGCCAGCAGTGACCTTGTGAGCACAGATACGCAGTATTTT
TRBD1	TRBJ2-5	.	TRBV7-2	CASSLQAGTGTEETQYF	TGTGCCAGCAGCCTTCAAGCCGGGACAGGGACAGAAGAGACCCAGTACTTC
.	TRBJ2-7	.	TRBV6-5	CASSYSLANSGEQYF	TGTGCCAGCAGTTACTCCTTGGCCAACTCCGGGGAGCAGTACTTC
.	TRBJ2-1	.	TRBV5-1	CASSLGTGNEQFF	TGCGCCAGCAGCTTGGGGACTGGCAATGAGCAGTTCTTC
.	TRBJ2-5	few	TRBV4-1	CASSQALEETQYF	TGCGCCAGCAGCCAAGCGCTAGAAGAGACCCAGTACTTC
TRBD1	TRBJ2-4	many	TRBV15	CATSRRGPTQGDIQYF	TGTGCCACCAGCAGACGCGGGCCCACCCAGGGGGACATTCAGTACTTC
.	TRBJ2-7	medium-sized	TRBV18	CASSPPSRGAYEQYF	TGTGCCAGCTCACCACCGAGCAGGGGGGCCTACGAGCAGTACTTC
.	TRBJ2-7	many	TRBV28	CASSSHEDSYEQYF	TGTGCCAGCAGTTCCCACGAGGACTCCTACGAGCAGTACTTC
.	TRBJ1-1	.	TRBV5-5	CASSETEKNTEAFF	TGTGCCAGCAGCGAAACAGAGAAGAACACTGAAGCTTTCTTT
.	TRBJ2-3	many	TRBV6-2/TRBV6-3	CASSYKGFRTDTQYF	TGTGCCAGCAGTTACAAGGGGTTCCGCACAGATACGCAGTATTTT
.	TRBJ2-2	few	TRBV2	CASSESQVTNTGELFF	TGTGCCAGCAGTGAATCCCAGGTGACGAACACCGGGGAGCTGTTTTTT
.	TRBJ2-1	.	TRBV27	CASSLYGYNEQFF	TGTGCCAGCAGTTTGTACGGATACAATGAGCAGTTCTTC
TRBD1	TRBJ1-6	many	TRBV7-2	CASSEGTGVYSPLHF	TGTGCCAGCAGCGAAGGGACAGGAGTTTATTCACCCCTCCACTTT
.	TRBJ1-2	many	TRBV12-3/TRBV12-4	CASTTRGMYYGYTF	TGTGCCAGCACCACAAGGGGGATGTACTATGGCTACACCTTC
.	TRBJ2-3	.	TRBV18	CASSRRQDTDTQYF	TGTGCCAGCTCACGCCGACAGGATACAGATACGCAGTATTTT
TRBD1	TRBJ1-5	few	TRBV12-3/TRBV12-4	CASSPDRGSNQPQHF	TGTGCCAGCAGCCCTGACAGGGGAAGCAATCAGCCCCAGCATTTT
TRBD1	TRBJ2-5	many	TRBV18	CASSSQDRGRQETQYF	TGTGCCAGCTCCTCCCAGGACAGGGGCCGTCAAGAGACCCAGTACTTC
TRBD2	TRBJ2-3	.	TRBV6-1	CASITLRARGLAGGLDTQYF	TGTGCCAGCATCACTCTGAGGGCCAGGGGACTAGCGGGAGGACTCGATACGCAGTATTTT
.	TRBJ2-5	.	TRBV20-1	CSGLPSGETQYF	TGCAGCGGATTGCCGTCCGGAGAGACCCAGTACTTC
.	TRBJ2-3	many	TRBV7-3	CASSLSGGIGDTQYF	TGTGCCAGCAGCTTATCTGGGGGGATAGGAGATACGCAGTATTTT
TRBD2	TRBJ2-1	many	TRBV2	CASGTSGKDEQFF	TGTGCCAGCGGGACTAGCGGGAAGGATGAGCAGTTCTTC
.	TRBJ2-7	medium-sized	TRBV12-3/TRBV12-4	CASSVAGSSYEQYF	TGTGCCAGCAGTGTCGCAGGGAGCTCCTACGAGCAGTACTTC
.	TRBJ2-5	.	TRBV3-1	CASSQASETQYF	TGTGCCAGCAGCCAAGCTTCCGAGACCCAGTACTTC
TRBD1	TRBJ1-1	many	TRBV7-2	CASSRDRDTEAFF	TGTGCCAGCAGCAGGGACAGGGACACTGAAGCTTTCTTT
TRBD2	TRBJ2-3	many	TRBV15	CATSRERAGGPTDTQYF	TGTGCCACCAGCAGAGAGCGGGCGGGAGGGCCGACAGATACGCAGTATTTT
.	TRBJ2-1	many	TRBV2	CASSAQGSPYNEQFF	TGTGCCAGCAGTGCCCAGGGGTCCCCCTACAATGAGCAGTTCTTC
TRBD2	TRBJ2-3	.	TRBV7-2	CASSARSGRSTDTQYF	TGTGCCAGCAGCGCACGTAGCGGGCGGAGCACAGATACGCAGTATTTT
.	TRBJ2-1	many	TRBV28	CASSFTVTYNEQFF	TGTGCCAGCAGTTTTACGGTGACCTACAATGAGCAGTTCTTC
TRBD2	TRBJ2-1	many	TRBV6-5	CASSYTGLAGRSYNEQFF	TGTGCCAGCAGTTACACGGGACTAGCGGGAAGGTCCTACAATGAGCAGTTCTTC
TRBD1	TRBJ1-1	medium-sized	TRBV5-1	CASSGGQLNTEAFF	TGCGCCAGCAGCGGGGGACAGTTGAACACTGAAGCTTTCTTT
.	TRBJ1-3	few	TRBV7-2	CASSSQHGGNTIYF	TGTGCCAGCAGCAGCCAGCACGGGGGAAACACCATATATTTT
TRBD1	TRBJ2-7	few	TRBV4-3	CASSQGGQGREQYF	TGCGCCAGCAGCCAAGGAGGACAGGGGCGCGAGCAGTACTTC
TRBD1	TRBJ1-2	few	TRBV29-1	CSVGGTGDYYGYTF	TGCAGCGTTGGGGGGACAGGGGACTACTATGGCTACACCTTC
.	TRBJ1-5	medium-sized	TRBV20-1	CSATGAITSDSNQPQHF	TGCAGTGCTACCGGGGCGATCACGTCCGATAGCAATCAGCCCCAGCATTTT